The 28 T cell receptor beta chains listed next were all sequenced from one sample in a study of cytomegalovirus exposure and HLA in healthy donors (dated by TCRdb to 2016 to 2017). Library generation was performed with the immunoSEQ multiplex PCR assay. For the multiplex PCR, a mixture combining 60 forward primers for TCR Vbeta segments and 13 reverse primers for TCR Jbeta segments was used. TCRdb took over this immuneACCESS table, retaining in-frame rearrangements with V and J assigned. Such tables are incomplete; in checked studies, under half of the missing clones stem from an unresolved V gene, and the remainder is unexplained. A total of 90,000 to 120,000 clones appear in this sample, roughly 80% of them only once. Around 2% of the sample is held by the ten biggest clonotypes. The sequenced material came from PBMCs. These receptors were obtained from a young man in good health and CMV-seronegative.

The chain employs TRBV2 and TRBJ1-2, with D perhaps TRBD1 (5 bases). This CDR3 spans 16 amino acids. Trimming removed 3 bases at V and 0 bases at J, with 14 bases between. CDR1 and CDR2 (germline): SNHLY, FYNNEI. DNA of the CDR3: TGTGCCAGCAGTGACTCTACAGGAACCTCTAACTATGGCTACACCTTC. It is translated as CASSDSTGTSNYGYTF.

This chain connects TRBV4-1 to TRBJ2-1; 10 positions match TRBD2. This CDR3 contains 19 residues. Germline V gives CDR1 MGHRA, CDR2 YSYEKL. The trim removed 1 base at V and 1 base at J, leaving 10 bases unmatched. Written as DNA, the CDR3 is TGCGCCAGCAGCCAAGCTGGGACTAGCGCGTACTATTCCTACAATGAGCAGTTCTTC. Translation gives CASSQAGTSAYYSYNEQFF.

V usage is TRBV4-1 and J usage is TRBJ2-7, with 9 nucleotides matching TRBD1. Germline V lookup: CDR1 MGHRA, CDR2 YSYEKL. The V segment lost 3 bases and the J segment 5 bases; nucleotides outside the gene matches: 17. The CDR3 runs to 18 residues. CDR3 coding DNA: TGCGCCAGCAGCCACCACGGGGGGCTAGGGACAGGGCGAGACGAGCAGTACTTC. The encoded protein is CASSHHGGLGTGRDEQYF.

The CDR3 protein is CASSLGAEANYGYTF. The DNA of the CDR3 is TGTGCCAGCAGCTTAGGGGCAGAAGCTAACTATGGCTACACCTTC. The chain carries TRBV11-2 and TRBJ1-2; D unresolved. The CDR3 consists of 15 residues. Germline V gene lookup returns CDR1 SGHAT and CDR2 FQNNGV. V lost 1 base and J lost 0, with 9 bases in between.

The chain uses TRBV9 and TRBJ2-5; D ambiguous. Germline assignment: CDR1 SGDLS and CDR2 YYNGEE. Trimming cost V 3 bases and J 5 bases, with 8 bases left between them. The CDR3 runs to 12 residues. DNA of the CDR3: TGTGCCAGCAGCGGGGCCGAGGAGACCCAGTACTTC. Encoded protein: CASSGAEETQYF. The whole variable domain, filled in from reference TRBV9 and TRBJ2-5, reads DSGVTQTPKHLITATGQRVTLRCSPRSGDLSVYWYQQSLDQGLQFLIQYYNGEERAKGNILERFSAQQFPDLHSELNLSSLELGDSALYFCASSGAEETQYFGPGTRLLVL.

This clone was found a few times. At one end the junction does not follow the germline gene, possibly because of a read error. This chain uses TRBV7-7 with TRBJ2-7; 8 bases are shared with TRBD2. The CDR3 totals 17 residues. CDR1 and CDR2 from the germline V gene are SSHAT and FNYEAQ (reference sequence). The CDR3 coding sequence is TGTGCTAGCAGCCCCTTTGTCGGGAGCGGGGGTTCCTACGAGCAGTACTTC. The encoded protein is CASSPFVGSGGSYEQYF.

The chain couples TRBV28 to TRBJ2-1; 7 bases map to TRBD2. V gave up 3 bases and J gave up 9 bases; unmatched junction bases: 2. This CDR3 spans 12 amino acids. In germline, CDR1 is MDHEN, CDR2 SYDVKM. The CDR3 here is CASSFTGGEQFF. CDR3 nucleotides: TGTGCCAGCAGTTTTACGGGGGGTGAGCAGTTCTTC.

The chain links TRBV7-3 to TRBJ2-3; D not certain. Trimming shortened V by 5 bases and J by 4 bases, and 16 bases separated the two germline ends. There are 15 residues in the CDR3. CDR1 and CDR2 from the germline V gene are SGHTA and FQGTGA. In DNA, the CDR3 is TGTGCCAGCAGCACCACAGATACGGATGCAGATACGCAGTATTTT. Protein product: CASSTTDTDADTQYF.

The CDR3 spells CASSLPGQGSYEQYF. In DNA form, the CDR3 reads TGTGCCAGCAGTTTACCGGGACAGGGGTCCTACGAGCAGTACTTC. The gene calls are TRBV28 and TRBJ2-7; 10 bases agree with TRBD1. The CDR3 has 15 amino acids. Germline V gene lookup returns CDR1 MDHEN and CDR2 SYDVKM. Trimming removed 2 bases from V and 1 base from J; junction bases left unmatched: 2.

This clone was seen a few times. The CDR3 loop reads CASSTAGAGDNTLHF. CDR3 nucleotides: TGCGCCAGCAGCACCGCAGGGGCAGGGGATAACACCCTCCACTTT. J is TRBJ1-6 and V is TRBV5-1; weak D call: TRBD1 (6 bases). This CDR3 contains 15 residues. Deletions cut 4 bases from V and 14 bases from J, with 22 bases between. The germline V gene encodes CDR1 SGHRS and CDR2 YFSETQ. The complete variable domain, with remaining parts taken from reference TRBV5-1 and TRBJ1-6, reads KAGVTQTPRYLIKTRGQQVTLSCSPISGHRSVSWYQQTPGQGLQFLFEYFSETQRNKGNFPGRFSGRQFSNSRSEMNVSTLELGDSALYLCASSTAGAGDNTLHFGNGTRLTVT.

The J gene is TRBJ2-7, the V gene TRBV28; TRBD2 is a possible D gene (5 bases). Germline V lookup: CDR1 MDHEN, CDR2 SYDVKM. V lost 8 bases and J 7 bases, leaving 12 bases between the germline ends. The CDR3 has 11 residues. CDR3 loop: CASGGQREQYF. DNA for the CDR3: TGTGCCAGCGGAGGCCAGAGGGAGCAGTACTTC.

The chain uses TRBV10-3 and TRBJ1-1, with D maybe TRBD1 (5 bases). This CDR3 has 18 amino acids. V was pared by 3 bases and J by 0 bases, with 20 bases between. Germline V CDR1 and CDR2: ENHRY, SYGVKD. This chain's CDR3 is CAISEVLVTGGVNTEAFF. CDR3 sequence (DNA): TGTGCCATCAGTGAAGTTTTGGTAACAGGCGGGGTGAACACTGAAGCTTTCTTT.

This clone showed up just once. V is TRBV28 and J is TRBJ1-3; D possibly corresponds to TRBD1 (5 bases). The CDR3 covers 14 residues. The germline V gene has CDR1 MDHEN and CDR2 SYDVKM. Trimming shortened V by 2 bases and J by 4 bases, and 9 bases separated the two germline ends. CDR3 sequence reads: CASSLGGDGNTIYF. The CDR3 coding sequence is TGTGCCAGCAGTTTAGGAGGGGACGGAAACACCATATATTTT.

This chain connects TRBV2 to TRBJ2-5, with 8 positions matching TRBD2. Losses at the gene ends were 2 bases for V and 4 bases for J; bases not matched to a gene: 9. The CDR3 contains 16 residues. Germline CDR1 reads SNHLY; CDR2 reads FYNNEI. The chain's CDR3 is CASSERLRGGRETQYF. The DNA for the CDR3 is TGTGCCAGCAGTGAACGTCTACGGGGGGGCAGAGAGACCCAGTACTTC.

The V call is TRBV6-5, the J call TRBJ2-2; a possible D gene is TRBD1 (7 bases). Per the germline V gene, CDR1 is MNHEY and CDR2 is SVGAGI. This CDR3 has 15 amino acids. The V and J ends lost 6 bases and 7 bases respectively, with 18 bases between them. CDR3 region: CASSLSQGGVGELFF. DNA for the CDR3: TGTGCCAGCAGCCTTAGCCAGGGGGGAGTCGGGGAGCTGTTTTTT.

For the CDR3, the DNA is TGCGCCAGCAGTCCATATACAGGGGTGTACGAGCAGTACTTC. This translates into CASSPYTGVYEQYF. The chain links TRBV10-1 to TRBJ2-7, with 7 bases fitting TRBD1. Per the germline V gene, CDR1 is WNHNN and CDR2 is SYGVQD (reference sequence). The CDR3 is made up of 14 amino acids. V shed 5 bases and J 4 bases; nucleotides not matched to a gene: 8.

The CDR3, as DNA: TGTGCCAGCAGCTTAGGCCGAGGAGGGTCCTATGGCTACACCTTC. This encodes CASSLGRGGSYGYTF. V usage is TRBV13 and J usage is TRBJ1-2; the D is unclear. The CDR3 is 15 residues long. Germline V gene data show CDR1 as PRHDT and CDR2 as FYEKMQ (reference sequence). Trimming took off 0 bases at V and 4 bases at J, with 12 bases between the two ends. Combining the CDR3 with reference TRBV13 and TRBJ1-2 gives the whole variable domain AAGVIQSPRHLIKEKRETATLKCYPIPRHDTVYWYQQGPGQDPQFLISFYEKMQSDKGSIPDRFSAQQFSDYHSELNMSSLELGDSALYFCASSLGRGGSYGYTFGSGTRLTVV.

This chain joins TRBV11-2 and TRBJ1-5; no clear D. V lost 1 base to trimming and J lost 9 bases, with 16 bases between them. Per the germline V gene, CDR1 is SGHAT and CDR2 is FQNNGV. This CDR3 region has 15 residues. The DNA for the CDR3 is TGTGCCAGCAGCTTAGCGCCTGAGGGTCTCATGCCCCAGCATTTT. This encodes CASSLAPEGLMPQHF.

This rearrangement joins TRBV4-1 to TRBJ1-2, with D perhaps TRBD1 (5 bases). From germline, CDR1 is MGHRA and CDR2 YSYEKL. The CDR3 consists of 15 residues. Between the trimmed V and J ends, which lost 0 bases and 4 bases, there was a span of 12 bases. For the CDR3, the DNA is TGCGCCAGCAGCCAAGAGGAGGGGAGGGGCTATGGCTACACCTTC. It encodes CASSQEEGRGYGYTF.

This chain connects TRBV6-5 to TRBJ1-6; D call uncertain. Germline V gene data show CDR1 as MNHEY and CDR2 as SVGAGI. The V gene lost 9 bases and the J gene lost 0 bases, with 6 bases spanning the gap. The CDR3 has 13 residues. In nucleotides, the CDR3 is TGTGCCAGTAAGAGCTCCTATAATTCACCCCTCCACTTT. This codes for CASKSSYNSPLHF.

This rearrangement joins TRBV7-2 to TRBJ2-6; 7 positions agree with TRBD1. In germline, CDR1 is SGHTA, CDR2 FQGNSA. V lost 4 bases to trimming and J lost 2 bases; unmatched junction nucleotides: 2. The CDR3 runs to 15 residues. The CDR3 DNA reads as TGTGCCAGCAGCTCGGGACAGACTGGGGCCAACGTCCTGACTTTC. It translates to CASSSGQTGANVLTF.

The J gene is TRBJ2-7, the V gene TRBV11-2; 11 bases agree with TRBD1. The V gene end was trimmed by 3 bases and the J gene end by 2 bases; junction bases not matched to a gene: 0. This CDR3 has 14 residues. Per germline, CDR1 SGHAT and CDR2 FQNNGV. CDR3 protein: CASSLGQGAYEQYF. CDR3 coding DNA: TGTGCCAGCAGCTTGGGACAGGGGGCCTACGAGCAGTACTTC.

This chain joins TRBV6-7 and TRBJ1-1, with 8 bases fitting TRBD1. TRBV6-7 is an open reading frame, and its role is uncertain. V shed 2 bases and J 11 bases; nucleotides not matched to a gene: 10. This CDR3 is 14 amino acids long. Here the CDR3 reads CASSYLDRARRAFF. The CDR3 DNA sequence: TGTGCCAGCAGTTACCTGGACAGGGCCAGAAGGGCTTTCTTT.

The chain carries TRBV11-2 and TRBJ2-7; 8 nucleotides agree with TRBD1. This CDR3 region has 12 residues. The germline V gene encodes CDR1 SGHAT and CDR2 FQNNGV. The junction had 2 bases not matched to a gene; V was cut back by 5 bases and J by 5 bases. This CDR3 is CASSKDRDEQYF. DNA for the CDR3: TGTGCCAGCAGCAAGGACAGGGACGAGCAGTACTTC.

This clone has more than one count but fewer than ten. V gene TRBV5-1 combines with J gene TRBJ1-1; perhaps TRBD1 as D (5 bases). V was pared by 5 bases and J by 1 base, with 9 bases between. Germline V CDR1 and CDR2: SGHRS, YFSETQ. This CDR3 region has 13 residues. The CDR3 DNA reads TGCGCCAGCAGTCCGGACACGAACACTGAAGCTTTCTTT. It codes for CASSPDTNTEAFF.

This clone was picked up one time. This chain joins TRBV11-2 and TRBJ2-2, with a possible D match to TRBD2 (5 bases). CDR3 length: 15 residues. The V and J ends lost 7 bases and 7 bases respectively, with 19 bases between them. Germline CDR1 SGHAT, CDR2 FQNNGV. In nucleotides, the CDR3 is TGTGCCAGCACCATCCGGCCCCTTGGGAGCGGGGAGCTGTTTTTT. It encodes CASTIRPLGSGELFF.

This clone was recorded once. Written as DNA, the CDR3 is TGTGCCAGCAGCGTAGGCGACAGTATCTATGGCTACACCTTC. The encoded protein is CASSVGDSIYGYTF. This chain links TRBV9 with TRBJ1-2; tentative D call: TRBD1 (5 bases). The CDR3 is made up of 14 amino acids. Trimming pared 0 bases from V and 4 bases from J, leaving 10 bases between. Germline loops: CDR1 SGDLS, CDR2 YYNGEE.

The table lists this clone with a count of one. V gene TRBV5-6 combines with J gene TRBJ1-4; 8 bases align to TRBD1. The ends lost 3 bases at V and 8 bases at J; junction bases unmatched: 9. CDR3 size: 15 residues. CDR1 is SGHDT, CDR2 YYEEEE, per germline. The CDR3 DNA reads TGTGCCAGCAGCTCCGCAGGACAGGGTCGCGAAAAACTGTTTTTT. It is translated as CASSSAGQGREKLFF. Together with reference TRBV5-6 and TRBJ1-4, the CDR3 gives the full variable domain: DAGVTQSPTHLIKTRGQQVTLRCSPKSGHDTVSWYQQALGQGPQFIFQYYEEEERQRGNFPDRFSGHQFPNYSSELNVNALLLGDSALYLCASSSAGQGREKLFFGSGTQLSVL.